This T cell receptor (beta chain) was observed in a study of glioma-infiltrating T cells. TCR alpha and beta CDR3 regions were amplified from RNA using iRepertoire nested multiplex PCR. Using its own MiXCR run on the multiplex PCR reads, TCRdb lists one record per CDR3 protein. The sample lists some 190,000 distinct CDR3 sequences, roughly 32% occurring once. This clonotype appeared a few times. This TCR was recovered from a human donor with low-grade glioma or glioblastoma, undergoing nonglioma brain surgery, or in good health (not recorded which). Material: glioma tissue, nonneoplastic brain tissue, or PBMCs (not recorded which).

The chain's CDR3 is CASSLKVYEQFF. DNA of the CDR3: TGTGCCAGCAGCTTAAAAGTCTATGAGCAGTTCTTC. The chain joins TRBV11-2 to TRBJ2-1; D is unclear. CDR3 length: 12 residues. The V end lost 2 bases, the J end lost 8 bases, and 7 bases lay between the germline ends. Germline V gene data show CDR1 as SGHAT and CDR2 as FQNNGV.